These 7 T cell receptor beta chains share one sample of origin, sequenced in a study of cytomegalovirus exposure and HLA in healthy donors. Primers for the PCR totalled 60 Vbeta and 13 Jbeta. Measured with immunoSEQ multiplex PCR; TCRdb has only the in-frame clones, and not every one. Among about 200,000 clones listed, more than 75% were seen once. Specimen: PBMCs. These receptors came from a male donor in good health and CMV-seropositive.

The chain uses TRBV19 and TRBJ1-2, with TRBD1 as a possible D gene (5 bases). CDR3 length: 16 amino acids. Trimming removed 6 bases at V and 3 bases at J, with 20 bases between. Germline assignment: CDR1 LNHDA and CDR2 SQIVND (reference sequence). The CDR3 DNA reads TGTGCCAGTAGGACCCTCTTGGCAGGGCTGCACTATGGCTACACCTTC. Residues: CASRTLLAGLHYGYTF.

The chain combines TRBV9 with TRBJ2-5, with TRBD1 identical over 9 bases. TRBJ2-7 matches the DNA end more closely, so the J call is doubtful. This CDR3 spans 17 amino acids. CDR1 and CDR2 from the germline V gene are SGDLS and YYNGEE. CDR3 amino acids: CASSDSPGTGWSYEQYF. CDR3 DNA: TGTGCCAGCAGCGATAGTCCCGGGACAGGGTGGTCCTACGAGCAGTACTTC.

This chain connects TRBV2 to TRBJ2-7; 8 bases line up with TRBD1. Per the germline V gene, CDR1 is SNHLY and CDR2 is FYNNEI. Trimming removed 7 bases from V and 6 bases from J; junction bases left unmatched: 11. CDR3 length: 14 residues. The CDR3 DNA follows: TGTGCCAGCACTGTGGAATCCGGGACAGGCGAGCAGTACTTC. Its protein product is CASTVESGTGEQYF. The complete variable domain, with remaining parts taken from reference TRBV2 and TRBJ2-7, reads EPEVTQTPSHQVTQMGQEVILRCVPISNHLYFYWYRQILGQKVEFLVSFYNNEISEKSEIFDDQFSVERPDGSNFTLKIRSTKLEDSAMYFCASTVESGTGEQYFGPGTRLTVT.

In this sample, this clone turned up a few times. The V and J genes are TRBV5-1 and TRBJ1-4; D perhaps matches TRBD1 (5 bases). Germline loops: CDR1 SGHRS, CDR2 YFSETQ. The CDR3 length is 14 residues. Between the trimmed V and J ends, which lost 6 bases and 8 bases, there was a span of 17 bases. CDR3 coding DNA: TGCGCCAGCAAGGAGGGGAGCGTCAGGGAAAAACTGTTTTTT. Amino acid sequence: CASKEGSVREKLFF.

This chain connects TRBV2 to TRBJ1-6; possible D gene TRBD1, 6 bases. Germline CDR1 and CDR2: SNHLY and FYNNEI. V was trimmed by 6 bases and J by 0 bases, leaving 9 bases between them. The CDR3 runs 15 residues. The CDR3 reads CASSTGSSYNSPLHF. DNA of the CDR3: TGTGCCAGCAGCACAGGGAGCTCCTATAATTCACCCCTCCACTTT.

The rearrangement uses TRBV11-2 and TRBJ1-2, with D hard to call. Germline CDR1 is SGHAT and CDR2 is FQNNGV. Trimming took 5 bases from V and 7 from J, leaving 11 bases between them. The CDR3 is 12 residues long. CDR3 protein: CASSLNPVGYTF. The CDR3 DNA sequence: TGTGCCAGCAGCCTCAACCCGGTTGGCTACACCTTC.

The genes are TRBV5-5 and TRBJ2-7; 9 positions match TRBD1. CDR1 SGHKS and CDR2 YYEKEE come from the germline V gene (reference sequence). V dropped 2 bases and J dropped 3; count of bases not matched to a gene: 3. This CDR3 has 14 amino acids. In nucleotides, the CDR3 is TGTGCCAGCAGCTTAAGGACAGGGGACTACGAGCAGTACTTC. Protein product: CASSLRTGDYEQYF.